This T cell receptor (beta chain) was retrieved from a study of T-cell reconstitution after alpha-beta-depleted transplantation in children. Unmatched junction bases numbered 6, after V lost 3 bases and J lost 2 bases. The germline gives CDR1 SQVTM, CDR2 ANQGSEA. The CDR3 is 14 amino acids. Preparation of the TCRbeta library used unique molecular identifiers. TCRdb passed the PCR reads through MiXCR, listing each CDR3 protein once. Among approximately 510,000 distinct CDR3 sequences, 18% were seen once, and the ten largest hold roughly 3.3%. The specimen was PBMCs from the stem cell graft donor, collected from the stem cell graft. V is TRBV29-1 and J is TRBJ2-7; 8 nucleotides match TRBD1. The receptor comes from a human donor who donated a stem cell graft to a child with acute lymphoblastic leukemia. The CDR3 region is CSVDSGGDPYEQYF. CDR3 DNA: TGCAGCGTTGACTCAGGGGGCGACCCCTACGAGCAGTACTTC.